This T cell receptor (beta chain) was recorded in a study of identical twins. Study-wide findings and caveats: Insertions ran lower in abundant cord blood beta clonotypes, though not in memory repertoires. With monozygotic twins, out-of-frame TCR alpha sharing exceeded what models estimated.

V shed 5 bases, J shed 3 bases, and the junction held 6 bases outside the gene matches. Looked up from germline, CDR1 is SGHAT and CDR2 is FQNNGV. The length of the CDR3 is 15 residues. Concerning this clonotype itself: What it recognizes is unknown.

TCRdb reanalysed the 5' RACE reads using MiXCR and keeps one entry per CDR3 protein. The sample yields around 490,000 distinct CDR3 sequences, over 11% seen once. The same data also contributed to another study, on yellow fever vaccine responses in identical twins.

V is TRBV11-2 and J is TRBJ2-7; 11 bases agree with TRBD2. The clonotype originates from a woman in her late teens or twenties in good health. The specimen was CD4+ T cells sorted from blood. The DNA for the CDR3 is TGTGCCAGCAGCCCGACTAGCGGGATGCGCTACGAGCAGTACTTC. Translated: CASSPTSGMRYEQYF.